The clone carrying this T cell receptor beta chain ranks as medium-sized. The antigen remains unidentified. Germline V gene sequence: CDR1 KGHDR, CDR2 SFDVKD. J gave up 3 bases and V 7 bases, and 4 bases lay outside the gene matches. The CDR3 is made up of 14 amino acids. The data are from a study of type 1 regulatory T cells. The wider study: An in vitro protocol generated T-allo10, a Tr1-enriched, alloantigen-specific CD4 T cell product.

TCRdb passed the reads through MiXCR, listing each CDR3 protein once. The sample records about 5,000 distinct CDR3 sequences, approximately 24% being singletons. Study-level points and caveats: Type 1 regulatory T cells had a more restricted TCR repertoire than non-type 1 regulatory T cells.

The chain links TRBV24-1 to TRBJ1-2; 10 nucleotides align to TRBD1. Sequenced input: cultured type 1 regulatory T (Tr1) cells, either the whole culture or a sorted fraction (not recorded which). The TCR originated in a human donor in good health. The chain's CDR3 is CATSGQGEDYGYTF. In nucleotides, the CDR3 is TGTGCCACCAGCGGACAGGGGGAGGACTATGGCTACACCTTC.